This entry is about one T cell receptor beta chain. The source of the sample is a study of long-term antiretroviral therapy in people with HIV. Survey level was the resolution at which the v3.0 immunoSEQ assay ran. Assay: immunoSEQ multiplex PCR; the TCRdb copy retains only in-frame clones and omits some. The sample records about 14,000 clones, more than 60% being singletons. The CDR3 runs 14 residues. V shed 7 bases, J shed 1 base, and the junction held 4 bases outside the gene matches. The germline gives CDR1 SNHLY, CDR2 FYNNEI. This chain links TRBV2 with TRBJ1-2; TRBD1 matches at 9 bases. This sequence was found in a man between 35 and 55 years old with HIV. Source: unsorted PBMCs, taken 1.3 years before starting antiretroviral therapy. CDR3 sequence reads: CASNQGQGNYGYTF. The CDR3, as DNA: TGTGCCAGCAATCAGGGACAGGGTAACTATGGCTACACCTTC.